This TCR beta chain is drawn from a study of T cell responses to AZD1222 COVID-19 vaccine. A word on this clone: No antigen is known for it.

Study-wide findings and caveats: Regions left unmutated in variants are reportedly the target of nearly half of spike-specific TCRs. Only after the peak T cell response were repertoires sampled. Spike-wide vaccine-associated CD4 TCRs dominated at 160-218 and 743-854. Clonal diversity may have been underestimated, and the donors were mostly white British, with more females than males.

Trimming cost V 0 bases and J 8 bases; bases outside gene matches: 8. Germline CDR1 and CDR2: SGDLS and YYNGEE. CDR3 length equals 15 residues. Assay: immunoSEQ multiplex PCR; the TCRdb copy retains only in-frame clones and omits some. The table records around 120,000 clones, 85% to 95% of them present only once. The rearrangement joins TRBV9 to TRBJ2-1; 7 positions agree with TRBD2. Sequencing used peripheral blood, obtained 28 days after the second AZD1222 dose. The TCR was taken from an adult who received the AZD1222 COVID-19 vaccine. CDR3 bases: TGTGCCAGCAGCGTAGCGGGAGGCTTGATCGATGAGCAGTTCTTC. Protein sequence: CASSVAGGLIDEQFF.